This record looks at one T cell receptor (beta chain) sequence and its context. Its antigen is currently not known. No qualities accompany the bases; no much larger clone lies one base away. The CDR3 contains 15 residues, cysteine and phenylalanine counted. Only CDR3 DNA remains: 45 bases, in frame from the first base. The germline V gene specifies SGDLS as CDR1 and YYNGEE as CDR2. The V and J ends are trimmed by 2 bases and 6 bases, leaving 16 bases between them. These data are taken from a study of radiotherapy plus CTLA-4 blockade in lung cancer listed by TCRdb under 2018. Looking at the study overall: Objective responses were observed in 15% to 20% of enrolled patients, and disease control was achieved in approximately 30%.

Receptor libraries were prepared by the immunoSEQ multiplex PCR assay. TCRdb re-hosts the immuneACCESS table, in-frame sequences only. Its copies lack some clones; in the studies checked, an unresolved V gene accounts for under half of them, and the cause for the rest is not known. The sample table lists over 95,000 clones, approximately 74% of them with a count of one. 2.5% to 3% of the sample comes from the top ten. The study evaluated CTLA-4 blockade (ipilimumab) given together with focal radiation therapy in patients who had chemo-refractory metastatic non-small-cell lung cancer. What the authors observed across the whole study: Early dynamic changes in blood T cell clones, together with increased serum interferon-beta after radiation, were reported as the strongest predictors of response. After treatment with radiotherapy and ipilimumab, TCR clones that originated in tumors expanded in peripheral blood.

The sequence was collected from a human donor with non-small cell lung cancer who had a partial response to radiotherapy plus ipilimumab. Some clones in this sample may be carry-over from other donors' samples. The source material was peripheral blood, sampled from a patient treated with radiotherapy plus ipilimumab. The V and J segments used are TRBV9 and TRBJ2-3; too little of a D gene remains to name it. The DNA is TGTGCCAGCAGCGTGTCGCCAATGTGGGCGGATACGCAGTATTTT. Its product reads: CASSVSPMWADTQYF.